Listed here are 15 T cell receptor beta chains from one sample, sequenced in a study of identical twins. TCRdb itself ran the 5' RACE reads through MiXCR, one entry per CDR3 protein. The sample has about 1.7 million distinct CDR3 sequences, around a third seen once. Sample: cord blood. Receptor source: a newborn girl in good health.

The rearrangement joins TRBV20-1 to TRBJ2-7, with 10 positions matching TRBD1. The CDR3 runs to 15 residues. Per the germline V gene, CDR1 is DFQATT and CDR2 is SNEGSKA (reference sequence). The junction had 7 bases not matched to a gene; V was cut back by 3 bases and J by 2 bases. The CDR3 region is CSASYGGTGAYEQYF. The DNA for the CDR3 is TGCAGTGCTAGTTACGGGGGGACAGGGGCCTACGAGCAGTACTTC.

This clonotype was found many times. The rearrangement joins TRBV10-3 to TRBJ2-3; a weak D match, TRBD1 (5 bases). Germline values: CDR1 ENHRY, CDR2 SYGVKD. CDR3 length: 17 residues. Trimming stripped 0 bases from V and 1 base from J, with 14 bases between. For the CDR3, the DNA is TGTGCCATCAGTGAGTCAAAGGCAGGGCGCGGCACAGATACGCAGTATTTT. Translated, it gives CAISESKAGRGTDTQYF.

This rearrangement joins TRBV7-9 to TRBJ2-4, with 9 bases aligning to TRBD2. The J call is in doubt because the DNA end fits TRBJ2-7 better. This CDR3 region has 16 residues. From germline, CDR1 is SEHNR and CDR2 FQNEAQ (reference sequence). The CDR3 region has the DNA TGTGCCAGCAGCTTAGTATTAGCGGGGGCGTACTACGAGCAGTACTTC. Translating it yields CASSLVLAGAYYEQYF.

J is TRBJ2-5 and V is TRBV7-2; 7 nucleotides align to TRBD1. CDR1 is SGHTA and CDR2 is FQGNSA in the germline V gene. CDR3 length equals 16 residues. The trim removed 5 bases at V and 1 base at J, leaving 10 bases unmatched. The CDR3 sequence is CASSRTPWTGQETQYF. The CDR3 nucleotides are TGTGCCAGCAGCCGGACCCCATGGACAGGCCAAGAGACCCAGTACTTC.

This clonotype has only a few counts. V gene TRBV5-1 combines with J gene TRBJ1-2; D gene ambiguous. The CDR3 extends over 15 amino acids. With 3 bases removed from V and 6 bases from J, the gap between germline ends came to 18 bases. Per the germline V gene, CDR1 is SGHRS and CDR2 is YFSETQ. CDR3 region: CASSSLPDTLHGYTF. DNA for the CDR3: TGCGCCAGCAGCTCCCTACCTGACACCTTACATGGCTACACCTTC.

This rearrangement joins TRBV30 to TRBJ2-3, with a weak D call TRBD1 (5 bases). Germline-derived CDR1 and CDR2 are GTSNPN and SVGIG (reference sequence). This CDR3 comprises 15 residues. This CDR3 reads CALEMYRGVTDTQYF. CDR3 in DNA: TGTGCTTTGGAGATGTATAGGGGCGTCACAGATACGCAGTATTTT.

As regards this clonotype: Since a much larger clone is just one base distant, this may be a read error. CDR3 in amino acids: CATSDWTAYQETQFF. CDR3 DNA: TGTGCCACCAGTGACTGGACAGCTTACCAAGAGACCCAGTTCTTC. The chain carries TRBV24-1 and TRBJ2-1; a possible D gene is TRBD1 (6 bases). V lost 4 bases and J 13 bases, leaving 22 bases between the germline ends. Germline values: CDR1 KGHDR, CDR2 SFDVKD. The length of the CDR3 is 15 residues.

The rearrangement links TRBV18 to TRBJ2-1; D gene unclear. In germline, CDR1 is KGHSH, CDR2 LQKENI. The V gene lost 1 base and the J gene lost 6 bases, with 13 bases spanning the gap. The CDR3 runs 15 residues. CDR3 sequence reads: CASSPQSYPLNEQFF. The CDR3 nucleotides are TGTGCCAGCTCACCACAATCGTATCCGCTCAATGAGCAGTTCTTC.

In its sample, this clonotype was seen a few times. The chain employs TRBV5-1 and TRBJ2-3, with D tentatively TRBD2 (5 bases). The germline V and J ends were trimmed by 4 bases and 11 bases, with 14 bases remaining between them. The CDR3 loop spans 12 amino acids. Germline assignment: CDR1 SGHRS and CDR2 YFSETQ. DNA for the CDR3: TGCGCCAGCAGCCCACGGGGATTGGGGCAGTATTTT. This translates into CASSPRGLGQYF. The whole variable domain, filled in from reference TRBV5-1 and TRBJ2-3, reads KAGVTQTPRYLIKTRGQQVTLSCSPISGHRSVSWYQQTPGQGLQFLFEYFSETQRNKGNFPGRFSGRQFSNSRSEMNVSTLELGDSALYLCASSPRGLGQYFGPGTRLTVL.

This chain joins TRBV4-2 and TRBJ1-6; the match to TRBD1 covers 7 bases. There are 14 residues in the CDR3. CDR1 is LGHNA and CDR2 is YNFKEQ in the germline V gene. V lost 2 bases, J lost 15 bases, and 10 bases stayed unmatched. The CDR3 bases are TGTGCCAGCAGCCAACAGACAGGGATAAGGATCCTCCACTTT. This codes for CASSQQTGIRILHF.

The rearrangement uses TRBV20-1 and TRBJ2-7; D perhaps matches TRBD1 (5 bases). The V gene's germline CDR1 is DFQATT and CDR2 SNEGSKA (reference sequence). The CDR3 has 14 residues. V lost 1 base, J lost 0 bases, and 10 bases lay in between. The CDR3 nucleotides read TGCAGTGCTAGAGGAGCGACAGCCTCCTACGAGCAGTACTTC. It encodes CSARGATASYEQYF.

Of note for this clonotype: The junction departs from germline at one end; a sequencing error may be responsible. This chain uses TRBV13 with TRBJ2-1, with 8 bases matching TRBD2. Germline CDR1 PRHDT, CDR2 FYEKMQ (reference sequence). This CDR3 contains 17 residues. Written as DNA, the CDR3 is TGTGCCGGCAGCCCCTGGACTAGCCCCGAAAGCTACAATGAGCAGTTCTTC. Translating gives CAGSPWTSPESYNEQFF.

This clonotype appeared a few times. CDR3 residues: CASSAGGSDTQYF. CDR3 bases: TGTGCCAGCTCCGCAGGGGGTTCTGATACGCAGTATTTT. V and J are TRBV18 and TRBJ2-3; 7 bases are a match to TRBD1. This CDR3 has 13 residues. Germline trimming cut 6 bases from V and 6 bases from J; bases unmatched to any gene: 6. Germline V CDR1 and CDR2: KGHSH, LQKENI.

The CDR3 DNA follows: TGCGCCAGCAGTGAGTATGGGTCGGACAATGAGCAGTTCTTC. Its protein product is CASSEYGSDNEQFF. The chain couples TRBV10-1 to TRBJ2-1; D unresolved. V shed 1 base and J shed 5 bases, with 9 bases lying between them. Germline CDR1 reads WNHNN; CDR2 reads SYGVQD (reference sequence). The CDR3 runs to 14 residues.

In its sample, this clonotype was seen a few times. This sequence joins TRBV6-1 and TRBJ1-1; maybe TRBD1 (5 bases). Germline CDR1 MNHNS, CDR2 SASEGT. V lost 6 bases and J lost 1, with 12 bases in between. The CDR3 spans 14 residues. CDR3 sequence: CASSEHRQNTEAFF. CDR3 in DNA: TGTGCCAGCAGCGAGCACAGGCAGAACACTGAAGCTTTCTTT.